This TCR beta chain was identified in a study of blood T cell repertoires in COVID-19. This CDR3 contains 15 residues. Trimming took off 6 bases at V and 0 bases at J, with 9 bases between the two ends. Germline loops: CDR1 MNHEY, CDR2 SVGAGI. Method: immunoSEQ multiplex PCR; TCRdb's copy keeps in-frame clones and lacks some. The data hold 200,000 to 300,000 clones, with 85% to 90% observed a single time. The V call is TRBV6-5, the J call TRBJ1-6; D remains ambiguous. The TCR was taken from a woman aged 60 to 75 with COVID-19, enrolled during active disease. The sequencing sample was made of peripheral blood. The CDR3 sequence: CASRVGSSYNSPLHF. In DNA form, the CDR3 reads TGTGCCAGCAGGGTGGGGAGCTCCTATAATTCACCCCTCCACTTT.